The 3 T cell receptor beta chains presented below share a single source sample, sequenced in a study of brain T cells in children with intractable seizures. Libraries were prepared by immunoSEQ multiplex PCR; TCRdb keeps only in-frame clonotypes and omits some of them. The top ten hold about 6% of the sample, which has 300,000 to 400,000 clones, approximately 93% seen once. Sample time point: blood from clinic visit 5 months post-surgery; TSC patient then seizure free. This sample comprised peripheral blood, obtained roughly 5 months after surgery. Receptors originate from a boy under two years old with tuberous sclerosis and intractable seizures.

The chain uses TRBV14 and TRBJ1-4, with 10 bases that match TRBD1. The CDR3 contains 15 residues. Trimming cost V 4 bases and J 10 bases; bases outside gene matches: 9. From germline, CDR1 is SGHDN and CDR2 FVKESK. CDR3 sequence: CASSRAGTGERKLFF. The CDR3 bases are TGTGCCAGCAGCCGGGCCGGGACAGGGGAGAGAAAACTGTTTTTT. Full variable domain (rest looked up from reference TRBV14 and TRBJ1-4): EAGVTQFPSHSVIEKGQTVTLRCDPISGHDNLYWYRRVMGKEIKFLLHFVKESKQDESGMPNNRFLAERTGGTYSTLKVQPAELEDSGVYFCASSRAGTGERKLFFGSGTQLSVL.

The chain recombines TRBV25-1 with TRBJ1-4; D is ambiguous. CDR1 and CDR2 (germline): MGHDK, SYGVNS. The V and J ends lost 3 bases and 0 bases respectively, with 8 bases between them. The CDR3 is 15 residues long. CDR3 in amino acids: CASSDTSPTNEKLFF. CDR3 sequence (DNA): TGTGCCAGCAGTGACACCAGTCCAACTAATGAAAAACTGTTTTTT.

With regard to this clone: One end of the junction does not line up with germline, which may come from a read error. The chain carries TRBV7-9 and TRBJ1-1, with unresolved D. Germline CDR1 is SEHNR and CDR2 is FQNEAQ (reference sequence). The CDR3 is made up of 13 amino acids. The CDR3 sequence is CASSLPLKTEAFF. Here the CDR3 DNA reads TGTGCCAGCAGCTTACCCCTGAAGACTGAAGCTTTCTTT. The whole variable domain, remainder taken from reference TRBV7-9 and TRBJ1-1, is DTGVSQNPRHKITKRGQNVTFRCDPISEHNRLYWYRQTLGQGPEFLTYFQNEAQLEKSRLLSDRFSAERPKGSFSTLEIQRTEQGDSAMYLCASSLPLKTEAFFGQGTRLTVV.